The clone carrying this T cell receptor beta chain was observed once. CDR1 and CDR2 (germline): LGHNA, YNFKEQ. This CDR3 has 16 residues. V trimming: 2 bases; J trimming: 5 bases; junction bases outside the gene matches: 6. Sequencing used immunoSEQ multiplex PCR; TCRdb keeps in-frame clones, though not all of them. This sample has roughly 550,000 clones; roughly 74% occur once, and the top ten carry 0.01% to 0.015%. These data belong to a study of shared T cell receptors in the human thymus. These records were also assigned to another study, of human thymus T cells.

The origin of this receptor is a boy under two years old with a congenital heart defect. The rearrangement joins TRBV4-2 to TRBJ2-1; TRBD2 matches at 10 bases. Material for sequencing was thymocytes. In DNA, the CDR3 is TGTGCCAGCAGCCAACGGAAGCGGGGGGGAAACAATGAGCAGTTCTTC. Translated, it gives CASSQRKRGGNNEQFF.